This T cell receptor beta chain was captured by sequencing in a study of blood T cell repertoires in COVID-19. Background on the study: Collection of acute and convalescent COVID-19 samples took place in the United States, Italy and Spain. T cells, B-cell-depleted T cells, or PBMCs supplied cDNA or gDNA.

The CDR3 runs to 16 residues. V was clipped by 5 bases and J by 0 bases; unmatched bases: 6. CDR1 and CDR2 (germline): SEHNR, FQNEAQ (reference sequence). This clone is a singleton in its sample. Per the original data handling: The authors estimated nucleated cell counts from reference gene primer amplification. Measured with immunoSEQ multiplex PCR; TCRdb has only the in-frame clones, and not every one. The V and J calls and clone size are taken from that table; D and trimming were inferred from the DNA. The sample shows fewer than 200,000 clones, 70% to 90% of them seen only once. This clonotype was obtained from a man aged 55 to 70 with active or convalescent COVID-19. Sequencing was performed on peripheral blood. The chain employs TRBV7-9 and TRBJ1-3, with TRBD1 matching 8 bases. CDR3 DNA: TGTGCCAGCAGCACGGGACAGGCGGCCTCTGGAAACACCATATATTTT. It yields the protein CASSTGQAASGNTIYF.